The source of this T cell receptor (beta chain) is a study of blood T cell repertoires in COVID-19. Study-wide background: COVID-19 samples collected from the United States, Italy and Spain covered acute and convalescent phases.

Per the germline V gene, CDR1 is GTSNPN and CDR2 is SVGIG (reference sequence). Trimming stripped 0 bases from V and 5 bases from J, with 13 bases between. The CDR3 covers 15 residues. TCRdb's copy holds only in-frame clones and misses some; the assay was immunoSEQ multiplex PCR. The table shows about 83,000 clones, with about 90% occurring only once. Sequences were obtained from peripheral blood. The chain couples TRBV30 to TRBJ1-4; D uncertain. The clonotype originates from a woman between 50 and 59 years old with active or convalescent COVID-19. CDR3 sequence (DNA): TGTGCCTGGAGTGTCCAGGAGGATAACAATGAAAAACTGTTTTTT. It is translated as CAWSVQEDNNEKLFF.